Following are 18 T cell receptor beta chains from one sample sequenced in a study of T cells after yellow fever vaccination. In TCRdb, the 5' RACE reads were re-called with MiXCR into one record per CDR3 protein. The table records under 350,000 distinct CDR3 sequences, over 4% of them present only once. Sequences were derived from PBMCs, sampled 5 days after the yellow fever booster vaccination. The receptors here all came from a man aged 18 to 35 who received the YFV17D yellow fever vaccine.

This clonotype was detected a few times. The CDR3 sequence: CASSRLAGISTDTQYF. The DNA of the CDR3 is TGTGCCAGTAGTCGACTAGCGGGGATTAGCACAGATACGCAGTATTTT. The genes are TRBV19 and TRBJ2-3; 11 bases are a match to TRBD2. V shed 5 bases, J shed 0 bases, and the junction held 4 bases outside the gene matches. Per the germline V gene, CDR1 is LNHDA and CDR2 is SQIVND (reference sequence). This CDR3 is built from 16 residues.

In this sample, this clonotype turned up many times. The J gene is TRBJ2-4, the V gene TRBV11-2; 8 bases align to TRBD2. The CDR3 contains 16 residues. From germline, CDR1 is SGHAT and CDR2 FQNNGV. Trimming at V came to 5 bases and at J to 7 bases, leaving 13 bases not matched to a gene. CDR3: CASSPRPGGLGNIQYF. CDR3 nucleotide sequence: TGTGCCAGCAGCCCAAGACCGGGAGGGCTAGGGAACATTCAGTACTTC.

This clonotype has more than one count but fewer than ten. V is TRBV2 and J is TRBJ1-5; no reliable D call. The V end lost 3 bases, the J end lost 6 bases, and 12 bases lay between the germline ends. The germline gives CDR1 SNHLY, CDR2 FYNNEI. The CDR3 length is 14 residues. CDR3: CASSDRGRTQPQHF. The CDR3 DNA sequence: TGTGCCAGCAGTGATCGTGGGCGCACTCAGCCCCAGCATTTT.

This clonotype was seen more than once but under ten times. V gene TRBV5-1 combines with J gene TRBJ2-1; TRBD2 aligns across 12 bases. This CDR3 contains 15 residues. V shed 1 base and J 8 bases; nucleotides not matched to a gene: 4. Germline values: CDR1 SGHRS, CDR2 YFSETQ. The CDR3: CASSLLAGGPDEQFF. The CDR3 DNA reads TGCGCCAGCAGCTTGCTAGCGGGGGGGCCGGATGAGCAGTTCTTC.

This clonotype was found a few times. The CDR3 sequence: CASSAGLAGELFF. The CDR3 bases are TGTGCCAGCAGCGCGGGGTTGGCCGGGGAGCTGTTTTTT. V and J are TRBV9 and TRBJ2-2; TRBD2 is a possible D gene (5 bases). With 3 bases removed from V and 6 bases from J, the gap between germline ends came to 9 bases. CDR1 is SGDLS, CDR2 YYNGEE, per germline. The CDR3 has 13 amino acids.

The rearrangement joins TRBV5-4 to TRBJ2-2; 10 bases fit TRBD2. The length of the CDR3 is 17 residues. Germline V gene lookup returns CDR1 SGHNT and CDR2 YYREEE (reference sequence). After removal of 2 bases from V and 8 bases from J, the junction contained 12 bases not matched to a gene. The CDR3 sequence: CASSFGPSGGAIGELFF. Here the CDR3 DNA reads TGTGCCAGCAGCTTTGGACCGAGCGGGGGGGCCATTGGGGAGCTGTTTTTT. The variable domain in full, with the rest retrieved from reference TRBV5-4 and TRBJ2-2, is ETGVTQSPTHLIKTRGQQVTLRCSSQSGHNTVSWYQQALGQGPQFIFQYYREEENGRGNFPPRFSGLQFPNYSSELNVNALELDDSALYLCASSFGPSGGAIGELFFGEGSRLTVL.

This clonotype appeared a few times. This rearrangement joins TRBV6-5 to TRBJ1-2; possible D gene TRBD1, 6 bases. Per the germline V gene, CDR1 is MNHEY and CDR2 is SVGAGI. Trimming pared 6 bases from V and 4 bases from J, leaving 12 bases between. This CDR3 has 13 amino acids. CDR3 nucleotides: TGTGCCAGCAGCAACACAGGGCTCTATGGCTACACCTTC. It specifies CASSNTGLYGYTF.

There are many counts of this clonotype. This chain joins TRBV24-1 and TRBJ2-2; 7 bases fit TRBD2. The length of the CDR3 is 17 residues. The V and J ends lost 3 bases and 4 bases, in that order; junction bases with no gene match: 10. The germline V gene encodes CDR1 KGHDR and CDR2 SFDVKD. This CDR3 reads CATSDRGAGGSTGELFF. CDR3 bases: TGTGCCACCAGTGATCGAGGCGCCGGGGGGAGCACCGGGGAGCTGTTTTTT.

This clonotype was counted between two and nine times. This chain links TRBV20-1 with TRBJ2-1; 7 bases are a match to TRBD1. Trimming took 5 bases from V and 4 from J; bases not matched to a gene: 5. The germline CDR1 and CDR2 sequences are DFQATT and SNEGSKA (reference sequence). The CDR3 is 13 amino acids. Written as DNA, the CDR3 is TGCAGTGCTCGCCGGGACAGATACAATGAGCAGTTCTTC. The encoded protein is CSARRDRYNEQFF.

This clonotype was seen a few times. The chain combines TRBV29-1 with TRBJ2-1, with D possibly being TRBD2 (5 bases). Germline V gives CDR1 SQVTM, CDR2 ANQGSEA. Trimming left V 6 bases short and J 9 bases short, with 15 bases between. The CDR3 spans 12 residues. The CDR3 is CSVSMRVAEQFF. The CDR3 coding sequence is TGCAGCGTCTCCATGCGGGTTGCTGAGCAGTTCTTC.

This clonotype was recorded at least ten times. The gene calls are TRBV4-3 and TRBJ1-2; D is possibly TRBD1 (6 bases). The CDR3 has 16 residues. Deletions cut 0 bases from V and 4 bases from J, with 15 bases between. Germline V CDR1 and CDR2: LGHNA, YSLEER. The CDR3 here is CASSQDYGGGGYGYTF. The CDR3 DNA reads TGCGCCAGCAGCCAAGATTACGGGGGCGGAGGCTATGGCTACACCTTC.

The chain carries TRBV27 and TRBJ2-5; maybe TRBD2 (5 bases). Germline V CDR1 and CDR2: MNHEY, SMNVEV (reference sequence). This CDR3 has 13 amino acids. Deletions cut 2 bases from V and 5 bases from J, with 9 bases between. CDR3 amino acids: CASSLLRAETQYF. DNA for the CDR3: TGTGCCAGCAGTTTACTGAGGGCGGAGACCCAGTACTTC.

This clonotype has more than one count but fewer than ten. V and J are TRBV6-5 and TRBJ1-4; TRBD1 matches at 9 bases. The CDR3 is made up of 16 amino acids. Germline V CDR1 and CDR2: MNHEY, SVGAGI. Trimming removed 5 bases from V and 0 bases from J; junction bases left unmatched: 4. The CDR3 bases are TGTGCCAGCAGTCGCGGACAGGGGACAACTAATGAAAAACTGTTTTTT. It codes for CASSRGQGTTNEKLFF.

This clonotype was counted a few times. The chain couples TRBV6-5 to TRBJ1-1; no reliable D call. The germline gives CDR1 MNHEY, CDR2 SVGAGI. This CDR3 is built from 14 residues. V was trimmed by 6 bases and J by 5 bases, leaving 16 bases between them. In DNA, the CDR3 is TGTGCCAGCAGAGGCGGACCCTTGAGAACTGAAGCTTTCTTT. Its protein is CASRGGPLRTEAFF.

CDR3 sequence reads: CASSYNGLAGKETQYF. CDR3 sequence (DNA): TGTGCCAGCAGCTACAATGGGCTAGCGGGTAAAGAGACCCAGTACTTC. The V gene is TRBV7-2, the J gene TRBJ2-5, with TRBD2 matching over 8 bases. Trimming removed 4 bases from V and 3 bases from J; junction bases left unmatched: 10. CDR3 size: 16 residues. The germline CDR1 and CDR2 sequences are SGHTA and FQGNSA. The whole variable domain, remainder taken from reference TRBV7-2 and TRBJ2-5, is GAGVSQSPSNKVTEKGKDVELRCDPISGHTALYWYRQSLGQGLEFLIYFQGNSAPDKSGLPSDRFSAERTGGSVSTLTIQRTQQEDSAVYLCASSYNGLAGKETQYFGPGTRLLVL.

V is TRBV7-8 and J is TRBJ2-1; no definite D call. The CDR3 runs to 15 residues. V was trimmed by 5 bases and J by 1 base, leaving 12 bases between them. CDR1 and CDR2 from the germline V gene are SGHVS and FQNEAQ. CDR3 loop: CASSPFSASYNEQFF. In DNA form, the CDR3 reads TGTGCCAGCAGCCCCTTTTCTGCTTCCTACAATGAGCAGTTCTTC.

This clonotype was observed a few times. The genes are TRBV4-2 and TRBJ1-1, with D unresolved. Trimming left V 0 bases short and J 1 base short, with 15 bases between. This CDR3 contains 17 residues. In germline, CDR1 is LGHNA, CDR2 YNFKEQ. The chain's CDR3 is CASSQDPLHPKNTEAFF. CDR3 coding DNA: TGTGCCAGCAGCCAAGATCCCCTACACCCTAAGAACACTGAAGCTTTCTTT.

The chain uses TRBV10-2 and TRBJ2-7; D possibly corresponds to TRBD1 (7 bases). Germline CDR1 WSHSY, CDR2 SAAADI. Trimming removed 0 bases from V and 2 bases from J, with 14 bases in between. This CDR3 is 16 amino acids long. This CDR3 reads CASSESTGRGAYEQYF. The CDR3 nucleotides read TGCGCCAGCAGTGAGTCGACCGGCAGGGGGGCCTACGAGCAGTACTTC.